This T cell receptor beta chain was recovered during a study of CD8 T cells in ankylosing spondylitis. The sample holds many counts of this clonotype. Antigen unknown. Generation of TCR beta libraries employed quantitative 5'-RACE incorporating molecular barcodes. TCRdb reprocessed the 5' RACE reads via MiXCR and lists one record per CDR3 protein. The sample lists under 200,000 distinct CDR3 sequences; more than 9% were seen once. This CDR3 spans 11 amino acids. The V and J ends lost 6 bases and 4 bases respectively, with 3 bases between them. CDR1 and CDR2 (germline): MNHEY, SVGAGI. Overall study findings and caveats: Clones tied to disease were said to be significantly enriched in matched ankylosing spondylitis synovial fluid. Earlier studies detected some motif variants in reactive arthritis synovial fluid and blood. Disease-associated clonotypes exhibited CD8+ identity and were relatively infrequent in peripheral blood.

The sequenced material came from blood, either unsorted or a sorted T cell fraction (not recorded which). The chain recombines TRBV6-5 with TRBJ2-2; D ambiguous. The TCR sequence derives from a male donor with ankylosing spondylitis or in good health (not recorded which). The CDR3 protein is CASRFTGELFF. CDR3 bases: TGTGCCAGCAGGTTCACCGGGGAGCTGTTTTTT.